One and the same sample provided the 32 T cell receptor beta chains below, sequenced in a study of cytomegalovirus exposure and HLA in healthy donors. The PCR contained 60 Vbeta and 13 Jbeta primers. Profiled with immunoSEQ multiplex PCR; TCRdb holds only in-frame clones, not every one. The table lists 75,000 to 95,000 clones, around 77% of them singletons, with 2.5% to 4% in the top ten. What was sequenced was PBMCs. The source is a man in his forties or fifties in good health and CMV-seronegative.

This clone was counted between two and nine times. The chain carries TRBV4-1 and TRBJ1-6; D is possibly TRBD1 (5 bases). With 2 bases removed from V and 9 bases from J, the gap between germline ends came to 11 bases. The CDR3 runs to 14 residues. Per germline, CDR1 MGHRA and CDR2 YSYEKL. The CDR3 reads CASSQLQGISPLHF. The CDR3 DNA is TGCGCCAGCAGCCAATTGCAGGGTATTTCACCCCTCCACTTT.

This clone has just a few counts. The chain is built from TRBV11-2 and TRBJ2-1; 7 nucleotides align to TRBD1. Losses at the gene ends were 5 bases for V and 6 bases for J; bases not matched to a gene: 7. CDR3 length equals 14 residues. Germline V gives CDR1 SGHAT, CDR2 FQNNGV. As DNA, the CDR3 is TGTGCCAGCAGCCCCGGGACAGCTACCAATGAGCAGTTCTTC. Translated, it gives CASSPGTATNEQFF.

The rearrangement joins TRBV5-4 to TRBJ1-6; 9 nucleotides line up with TRBD1. V trimming: 2 bases; J trimming: 6 bases; junction bases outside the gene matches: 6. From germline, CDR1 is SGHNT and CDR2 YYREEE (reference sequence). This CDR3 has 16 amino acids. The CDR3 coding sequence is TGTGCCAGCAGCTTCCGTCAGGACAGGGGTAATTCACCCCTCCACTTT. Translating gives CASSFRQDRGNSPLHF.

The chain links TRBV5-1 to TRBJ2-5; D is ambiguous. Germline-derived CDR1 and CDR2 are SGHRS and YFSETQ. This CDR3 is 14 amino acids long. V lost 0 bases, J lost 3 bases, and 9 bases lay in between. The CDR3 DNA follows: TGCGCCAGCAGCTTGGATAACAGAGAAGAGACCCAGTACTTC. Translating it yields CASSLDNREETQYF.

This clone was recorded at least ten times. The chain combines TRBV4-3 with TRBJ1-3; 9 nucleotides line up with TRBD1. The germline gives CDR1 LGHNA, CDR2 YSLEER. The CDR3 consists of 18 residues. Unmatched junction bases numbered 6, after V lost 0 bases and J lost 0 bases. The CDR3 nucleotides are TGCGCCAGCAGCCAAGATCTCGGGACAGGGATCTCTGGAAACACCATATATTTT. Its translation: CASSQDLGTGISGNTIYF.

With respect to this clone: At the DNA level, this CDR3 is encoded by other sequences in the same sample as well. The J gene is TRBJ2-3, the V gene TRBV28; a possible D gene is TRBD2 (5 bases). Germline CDR1 MDHEN, CDR2 SYDVKM. Trimming cost V 4 bases and J 3 bases, with 5 bases left between them. The CDR3 has 12 amino acids. CDR3 sequence reads: CASSSGTDTQYF. The CDR3 DNA follows: TGTGCCAGCAGTTCGGGGACAGATACGCAGTATTTT.

The J gene is TRBJ1-6, the V gene TRBV2; D perhaps matches TRBD1 (6 bases). Trimming took off 4 bases at V and 6 bases at J, with 10 bases between the two ends. Germline CDR1 SNHLY, CDR2 FYNNEI. This CDR3 spans 14 amino acids. Here the CDR3 DNA reads TGTGCCAGCAGTGGACAGGCTTTTAATTCACCCCTCCACTTT. This sequence encodes CASSGQAFNSPLHF.

The chain carries TRBV9 and TRBJ2-3; D may be TRBD2 (8 bases). V gave up 6 bases and J gave up 3 bases, with 23 bases separating them. This CDR3 comprises 17 residues. In germline, CDR1 is SGDLS, CDR2 YYNGEE. As DNA, the CDR3 is TGTGCCAGCAACCTAAGAGGGGGCGGCGGGGGGACAGATACGCAGTATTTT. It specifies CASNLRGGGGGTDTQYF.

The V and J genes are TRBV29-1 and TRBJ1-1; a possible D gene is TRBD1 (6 bases). Trimming removed 7 bases at V and 4 bases at J, with 16 bases between. The length of the CDR3 is 13 residues. Germline-derived CDR1 and CDR2 are SQVTM and ANQGSEA. The DNA of the CDR3 is TGCAGCGCCCTGACAGGTAAAAGCACTGAAGCTTTCTTT. Residues: CSALTGKSTEAFF.

This clone showed up just a few times. An end of the junction differs from the germline gene, which may be a read error. The chain recombines TRBV7-9 with TRBJ2-7, with 9 bases aligning to TRBD1. The CDR3 extends over 12 amino acids. Germline CDR1 is SEHNR and CDR2 is FQNEAQ (reference sequence). CDR3 loop: CSSSSFGDRVYF. CDR3 DNA sequence: TGTTCCAGCAGCTCCTTCGGGGACAGGGTGTACTTC.

This chain uses TRBV30 with TRBJ1-2; no clear D gene. The CDR3 is 16 residues long. CDR1 is GTSNPN, CDR2 SVGIG, per germline (reference sequence). Trimming stripped 0 bases from V and 0 bases from J, with 14 bases between. For the CDR3, the DNA is TGTGCCTGGAGTGTACCAGCCAGCGCAGCTAACTATGGCTACACCTTC. Its protein is CAWSVPASAANYGYTF.

The chain has TRBV5-1 and TRBJ2-7, with 9 bases matching TRBD1. CDR3 length equals 14 residues. CDR1 SGHRS and CDR2 YFSETQ come from the germline V gene. J lost 6 bases, V lost 0 bases, and 4 bases had no gene match. Here the CDR3 reads CASSLGPGQGEQYF. In DNA, the CDR3 is TGCGCCAGCAGCTTGGGCCCGGGACAGGGCGAGCAGTACTTC.

The gene calls are TRBV28 and TRBJ1-1; D gene uncertain. Trimming took 2 bases from V and 10 from J, leaving 11 bases between them. The CDR3 sequence is 12 residues long. Germline assignment: CDR1 MDHEN and CDR2 SYDVKM. This CDR3 is CASSLDWSAAFF. The CDR3 DNA reads as TGTGCCAGCAGTTTAGATTGGAGTGCAGCTTTCTTT. The whole variable domain, filled in from reference TRBV28 and TRBJ1-1, reads DVKVTQSSRYLVKRTGEKVFLECVQDMDHENMFWYRQDPGLGLRLIYFSYDVKMKEKGDIPEGYSVSREKKERFSLILESASTNQTSMYLCASSLDWSAAFFGQGTRLTVV.

The CDR3 DNA follows: TGTGCCAGCCGACCCCGGGCAGGGTATCAGCCCCAGCATTTT. Translating gives CASRPRAGYQPQHF. This chain connects TRBV7-3 to TRBJ1-5; D might be TRBD1 (5 bases). Germline V gene sequence: CDR1 SGHTA, CDR2 FQGTGA. The CDR3 has 14 amino acids. V gave up 8 bases and J gave up 5 bases, with 16 bases separating them.

This clone showed up just a few times. V and J are TRBV7-9 and TRBJ1-3, with 10 nucleotides matching TRBD1. The CDR3 totals 14 residues. Germline V gene data show CDR1 as SEHNR and CDR2 as FQNEAQ (reference sequence). Trimming took 6 bases from V and 7 from J; bases not matched to a gene: 6. This chain's CDR3 is CASRGGTGVNTIYF. Written as DNA, the CDR3 is TGTGCCAGCAGGGGGGGGACAGGGGTCAACACCATATATTTT.

The chain carries TRBV5-1 and TRBJ1-1, with TRBD1 matching 9 bases. This CDR3 has 14 residues. V lost 0 bases and J lost 6; bases outside the gene matches: 3. Germline assignment: CDR1 SGHRS and CDR2 YFSETQ. The CDR3 protein is CASSLGTGAPEAFF. The DNA of the CDR3 is TGCGCCAGCAGCTTGGGGACAGGGGCGCCTGAAGCTTTCTTT.

The chain has TRBV6-1 and TRBJ1-5; D not resolved. V gave up 4 bases and J gave up 5 bases, with 12 bases separating them. CDR1 is MNHNS, CDR2 SASEGT, per germline. This CDR3 spans 14 amino acids. CDR3 sequence reads: CASSGDITYQPQHF. The CDR3 region has the DNA TGTGCCAGCAGTGGTGATATAACTTATCAGCCCCAGCATTTT.

The genes are TRBV6-1 and TRBJ2-7, with a possible D match to TRBD2 (5 bases). This CDR3 is built from 16 residues. CDR1 is MNHNS and CDR2 is SASEGT in the germline V gene. Trimming pared 0 bases from V and 5 bases from J, leaving 17 bases between. The CDR3 DNA reads as TGTGCCAGCAGTGAAGCGCACGGGTCTAGCCAGGACGAGCAGTACTTC. It codes for CASSEAHGSSQDEQYF.

This chain connects TRBV4-2 to TRBJ2-1; a possible D gene is TRBD2 (7 bases). The CDR3 sequence is 16 residues long. V was shortened by 5 bases and J by 10 bases, with 24 bases between the two germline ends. Germline V gives CDR1 LGHNA, CDR2 YNFKEQ. The CDR3 spells CASSLVGGRSGSEQFF. CDR3 sequence (DNA): TGTGCCAGCAGCTTGGTCGGGGGGCGTTCAGGCTCCGAGCAGTTCTTC.

With regard to this clone: Sequence at one end of the junction differs from germline and may be a read error. This chain joins TRBV7-7 and TRBJ2-6; the match to TRBD2 covers 8 bases. CDR3 length: 19 residues. From germline, CDR1 is SSHAT and CDR2 FNYEAQ (reference sequence). The CDR3 here is CASSPYVVAGFSGANVLTF. CDR3 sequence (DNA): TGTGCTAGCAGCCCATATGTAGTAGCGGGGTTCTCTGGGGCCAACGTCCTGACTTTC.

V is TRBV4-2 and J is TRBJ1-1; 7 bases are a match to TRBD1. Trimming took 1 base from V and 5 from J; bases not matched to a gene: 13. Germline V gene data show CDR1 as LGHNA and CDR2 as YNFKEQ. This CDR3 is 17 amino acids long. CDR3 residues: CASSQAVQTGYGTEAFF. The CDR3 nucleotides are TGTGCCAGCAGCCAAGCCGTCCAGACAGGGTATGGGACTGAAGCTTTCTTT.

V is TRBV7-8 and J is TRBJ2-1, with D maybe TRBD1 (6 bases). The CDR3 sequence is 15 residues long. The V gene lost 5 bases and the J gene lost 4 bases, with 15 bases spanning the gap. Germline V gene lookup returns CDR1 SGHVS and CDR2 FQNEAQ. The DNA of the CDR3 is TGTGCCAGCAGCCGCCGGACAGATGCATACAATGAGCAGTTCTTC. It codes for CASSRRTDAYNEQFF. The full variable domain, its missing parts supplied by reference TRBV7-8 and TRBJ2-1, is GAGVSQSPRYKVAKRGQDVALRCDPISGHVSLFWYQQALGQGPEFLTYFQNEAQLDKSGLPSDRFFAERPEGSVSTLKIQRTQQEDSAVYLCASSRRTDAYNEQFFGPGTRLTVL.

This clone was observed a handful of times. The rearrangement joins TRBV4-1 to TRBJ1-2; 7 nucleotides align to TRBD1. With 1 base clipped from V and 8 bases from J, the junction kept 10 bases outside the gene matches. Looked up from germline, CDR1 is MGHRA and CDR2 is YSYEKL. This CDR3 has 15 residues. In nucleotides, the CDR3 is TGCGCCAGCAGCCAAGGCCCAGGGGGACTCGGAGGCTACACCTTC. This translates into CASSQGPGGLGGYTF.

The J gene is TRBJ2-7, the V gene TRBV7-2, with a possible D match to TRBD2 (5 bases). The CDR3 extends over 16 amino acids. Per germline, CDR1 SGHTA and CDR2 FQGNSA. V lost 1 base and J 0 bases, leaving 13 bases between the germline ends. DNA of the CDR3: TGTGCCAGCAGCTTAGTTTCCGGGGTCAGCTCCTACGAGCAGTACTTC. It codes for CASSLVSGVSSYEQYF.

This clone was seen only once. This chain joins TRBV6-6 and TRBJ1-1; D uncertain. V was pared by 7 bases and J by 2 bases, with 8 bases between. CDR3 length equals 12 residues. CDR1 and CDR2 (germline): MNHNY, SVGAGI (reference sequence). CDR3 sequence: CASNGGNTEAFF. The CDR3 DNA reads TGTGCCAGCAACGGAGGTAACACTGAAGCTTTCTTT.

The chain couples TRBV29-1 to TRBJ2-2; 7 nucleotides agree with TRBD1. The V segment lost 4 bases and the J segment 5 bases; nucleotides outside the gene matches: 7. In germline, CDR1 is SQVTM, CDR2 ANQGSEA. CDR3 length: 14 amino acids. In DNA, the CDR3 is TGCAGCGTTGCGAGGGGGCGAAGAACCGGGGAGCTGTTTTTT. Its protein is CSVARGRRTGELFF.

V is TRBV4-2 and J is TRBJ2-1; D gene uncertain. Trimming left V 0 bases short and J 8 bases short, with 8 bases between. The CDR3 consists of 13 residues. Germline V gene lookup returns CDR1 LGHNA and CDR2 YNFKEQ. CDR3 region: CASSQDRQDEQFF. The CDR3 bases are TGTGCCAGCAGCCAAGATCGGCAGGATGAGCAGTTCTTC.

The rearrangement links TRBV27 to TRBJ2-5; D is ambiguous. The length of the CDR3 is 13 residues. Germline CDR1 MNHEY, CDR2 SMNVEV (reference sequence). Trimming stripped 1 base from V and 9 bases from J, with 12 bases between. The CDR3 region is CASSLYQSAAQYF. The CDR3 coding sequence is TGTGCCAGCAGTTTATACCAGTCCGCGGCCCAGTACTTC.

The V call is TRBV5-6, the J call TRBJ2-7; D perhaps matches TRBD2 (7 bases). Trimming removed 4 bases at V and 7 bases at J, with 24 bases between. Germline V lookup: CDR1 SGHDT, CDR2 YYEEEE. This CDR3 comprises 16 residues. Here the CDR3 reads CASSTPSGGGAEEQYF. The CDR3 nucleotides are TGTGCCAGCAGCACACCCAGTGGAGGGGGGGCTGAAGAGCAGTACTTC.

This sequence joins TRBV6-5 and TRBJ2-7; 7 nucleotides align to TRBD1. The V and J ends lost 7 bases and 2 bases, in that order; junction bases with no gene match: 5. The CDR3 sequence is 13 residues long. Germline V gene data show CDR1 as MNHEY and CDR2 as SVGAGI. This CDR3 is CASTDRAAYEQYF. In DNA form, the CDR3 reads TGTGCCAGCACAGACAGGGCTGCCTACGAGCAGTACTTC.

This clone appeared a single time. The chain is built from TRBV10-2 and TRBJ1-2; 8 bases line up with TRBD1. Germline CDR1 is WSHSY and CDR2 is SAAADI. V shed 6 bases and J 7 bases; nucleotides not matched to a gene: 7. The CDR3 is 13 residues long. CDR3 in amino acids: CASSGDRGPGYTF. The CDR3 nucleotides are TGCGCCAGCAGCGGAGACAGGGGTCCTGGCTACACCTTC.

The chain uses TRBV27 and TRBJ2-3, with D possibly TRBD2 on 6 matching bases. V lost 7 bases and J 8 bases, leaving 19 bases between the germline ends. Germline CDR1 MNHEY, CDR2 SMNVEV (reference sequence). The CDR3 extends over 14 amino acids. In DNA form, the CDR3 reads TGTGCCAGCATGCCCCTAGCGTCTATTCTTACGCAGTATTTT. Its translation: CASMPLASILTQYF.